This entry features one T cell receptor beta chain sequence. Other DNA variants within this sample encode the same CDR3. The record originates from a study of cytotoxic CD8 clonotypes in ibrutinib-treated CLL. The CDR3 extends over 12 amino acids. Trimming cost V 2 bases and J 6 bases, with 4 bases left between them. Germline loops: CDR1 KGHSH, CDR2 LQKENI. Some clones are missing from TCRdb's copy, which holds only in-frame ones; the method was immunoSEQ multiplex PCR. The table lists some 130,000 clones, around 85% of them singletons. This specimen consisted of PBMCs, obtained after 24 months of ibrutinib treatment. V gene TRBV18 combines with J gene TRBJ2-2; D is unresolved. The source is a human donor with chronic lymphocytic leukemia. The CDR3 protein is CASSPVPGELFF. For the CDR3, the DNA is TGTGCCAGCTCACCAGTCCCCGGGGAGCTGTTTTTT. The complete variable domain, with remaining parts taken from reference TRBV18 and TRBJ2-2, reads NAGVMQNPRHLVRRRGQEARLRCSPMKGHSHVYWYRQLPEEGLKFMVYLQKENIIDESGMPKERFSAEFPKEGPSILRIQQVVRGDSAAYFCASSPVPGELFFGEGSRLTVL.